The 14 T cell receptor beta chains below come from one sample, sequenced in a study of control samples from healthy donors and cancer patients (TCRdb year 2020). Preparation of the library involved the immunoSEQ multiplex PCR assay. As stored in TCRdb, this immuneACCESS dataset retains in-frame rearrangements with V and J assigned. A fraction of the clones does not appear; measured against another copy, unresolved V genes explain less than half of the discrepancy, and the remainder lacks a known reason. Across this sample there are fewer than 80,000 clones, with 90% seen only once. 6% of the sample rests with the top ten. Sequenced input: PBMCs. The receptors were gathered from a man aged 55 to 70 with colorectal cancer.

The V gene is TRBV5-1, the J gene TRBJ1-2; 10 nucleotides match TRBD1. Germline lookup yields CDR1 SGHRS and CDR2 YFSETQ. V lost 2 bases and J lost 4; bases outside the gene matches: 5. The CDR3 sequence is 15 residues long. DNA for the CDR3: TGCGCCAGCAGCTTTGGGACAGGGGCCTTCTATGGCTACACCTTC. This codes for CASSFGTGAFYGYTF. Complete variable domain (other parts from reference TRBV5-1 and TRBJ1-2): KAGVTQTPRYLIKTRGQQVTLSCSPISGHRSVSWYQQTPGQGLQFLFEYFSETQRNKGNFPGRFSGRQFSNSRSEMNVSTLELGDSALYLCASSFGTGAFYGYTFGSGTRLTVV.

The chain joins TRBV12-3 or TRBV12-4 to TRBJ2-5; D is unclear. This CDR3 has 13 residues. The ends were cut back, 6 bases at V and 7 bases at J, with 15 bases in the middle. CDR3 residues: CASSLASPGTQYF. The CDR3 coding sequence is TGTGCCAGCAGCCTGGCCTCCCCTGGGACCCAGTACTTC.

Remarks on this clone: Distinct nucleotide sequences in the sample also encode this CDR3. The rearrangement links TRBV7-9 to TRBJ2-5; D call uncertain. Per the germline V gene, CDR1 is SEHNR and CDR2 is FQNEAQ (reference sequence). The CDR3 length is 11 residues. Deletions cut 5 bases from V and 5 bases from J, with 6 bases between. The CDR3 sequence is CASSPGETQYF. In DNA form, the CDR3 reads TGTGCCAGCAGCCCCGGGGAGACCCAGTACTTC.

The chain employs TRBV4-1 and TRBJ2-1; TRBD2 is a possible D gene (5 bases). The CDR3 has 13 amino acids. Trimming removed 4 bases from V and 6 bases from J, with 10 bases in between. The germline V gene has CDR1 MGHRA and CDR2 YSYEKL. The CDR3, as DNA: TGCGCCAGCAGCCCCTTGGACTCCAATGAGCAGTTCTTC. Translation: CASSPLDSNEQFF.

This chain joins TRBV7-2 and TRBJ1-4; the D gene is possibly TRBD1 (6 bases). CDR1 and CDR2 (germline): SGHTA, FQGNSA. The V end was cut by 3 bases, the J end by 0 bases, with 11 bases between. The CDR3 loop spans 16 amino acids. Here the CDR3 reads CASSFLGQTTNEKLFF. In nucleotides, the CDR3 is TGTGCCAGCAGCTTCCTTGGACAGACAACTAATGAAAAACTGTTTTTT. The variable domain in full, with the rest retrieved from reference TRBV7-2 and TRBJ1-4, is GAGVSQSPSNKVTEKGKDVELRCDPISGHTALYWYRQSLGQGLEFLIYFQGNSAPDKSGLPSDRFSAERTGGSVSTLTIQRTQQEDSAVYLCASSFLGQTTNEKLFFGSGTQLSVL.

The chain uses TRBV2 and TRBJ1-1; D not resolved. The ends were cut back, 6 bases at V and 1 base at J, with 9 bases in the middle. The germline gives CDR1 SNHLY, CDR2 FYNNEI. The CDR3 runs 13 residues. CDR3 protein: CASRPEANTEAFF. For the CDR3, the DNA is TGTGCCAGCAGGCCAGAGGCGAACACTGAAGCTTTCTTT.

Only one count was recorded for this clone. The chain has TRBV5-1 and TRBJ2-3; 12 positions agree with TRBD2. Trimming removed 9 bases from V and 3 bases from J; junction bases left unmatched: 5. The CDR3 sequence is 14 residues long. Germline CDR1 SGHRS, CDR2 YFSETQ. For the CDR3, the DNA is TGCGCCACCAACCTAGCGGGGGGGACAGATACGCAGTATTTT. This translates into CATNLAGGTDTQYF.

This clone has only one observation. The V gene is TRBV6-5, the J gene TRBJ2-7, with 8 bases that match TRBD1. The length of the CDR3 is 16 residues. V trimming: 1 base; J trimming: 4 bases; junction bases outside the gene matches: 9. In germline, CDR1 is MNHEY, CDR2 SVGAGI. The CDR3 region has the DNA TGTGCCAGCAGTTACTTGGGGGCCAGGGGGCCATACGAGCAGTACTTC. Translated: CASSYLGARGPYEQYF.

The rearrangement links TRBV23-1 to TRBJ1-2; 9 positions match TRBD1. TRBV23-1 is treated as an ORF (open reading frame) with a function not yet certain. The V gene end was trimmed by 9 bases and the J gene end by 8 bases; junction bases not matched to a gene: 10. The CDR3 spans 13 residues. The CDR3 DNA follows: TGCGCCAGACCGGGACAGGGTACGGGGGGCTACACCTTC. Translation gives CARPGQGTGGYTF.

The chain uses TRBV11-1 and TRBJ2-5; D may correspond to TRBD1 or TRBD2 (5 bases each). The CDR3 spans 14 residues. V gave up 5 bases and J gave up 1 base, with 11 bases separating them. CDR1 is SGHAT and CDR2 is FQDESV in the germline V gene (reference sequence). CDR3 nucleotide sequence: TGTGCCAGCAGCCTTTACGGGGCCCAAGAGACCCAGTACTTC. Translation: CASSLYGAQETQYF.

The CDR3 sequence: CASSKSRGGELFF. As DNA, the CDR3 is TGTGCCAGCAGTAAAAGTCGTGGCGGGGAGCTGTTTTTT. V gene TRBV2 combines with J gene TRBJ2-2; no definite D call. The CDR3 is 13 residues long. Between the trimmed V and J ends, which lost 5 bases and 7 bases, there was a span of 11 bases. Germline V gives CDR1 SNHLY, CDR2 FYNNEI. The complete variable domain, with remaining parts taken from reference TRBV2 and TRBJ2-2, reads EPEVTQTPSHQVTQMGQEVILRCVPISNHLYFYWYRQILGQKVEFLVSFYNNEISEKSEIFDDQFSVERPDGSNFTLKIRSTKLEDSAMYFCASSKSRGGELFFGEGSRLTVL.

This chain links TRBV7-2 with TRBJ2-3; either TRBD1 or TRBD2 may fit D (5 bases each). The CDR3 is 17 residues long. CDR1 is SGHTA, CDR2 FQGNSA, per germline. V dropped 4 bases and J dropped 2 bases, with 19 bases sitting between them. This CDR3 is CASSSPIPLGDTDTQYF. The CDR3 DNA reads TGTGCCAGCAGCTCTCCAATTCCTTTGGGGGACACAGATACGCAGTATTTT.

The genes are TRBV12-5 and TRBJ1-5; D unresolved. The length of the CDR3 is 13 residues. Trimming removed 1 base from V and 3 bases from J, with 4 bases in between. The germline gives CDR1 LGHNT, CDR2 FRNRAP. The CDR3 protein is CASGLGYNQPQHF. The CDR3 DNA reads as TGTGCTAGTGGTTTGGGCTACAATCAGCCCCAGCATTTT. The variable domain in full, with the rest retrieved from reference TRBV12-5 and TRBJ1-5, is DARVTQTPRHKVTEMGQEVTMRCQPILGHNTVFWYRQTMMQGLELLAYFRNRAPLDDSGMPKDRFSAEMPDATLATLKIQPSEPRDSAVYFCASGLGYNQPQHFGDGTRLSIL.

The chain couples TRBV28 to TRBJ1-2; 7 bases align to TRBD1. Per germline, CDR1 MDHEN and CDR2 SYDVKM. Trimming cost V 2 bases and J 8 bases; bases outside gene matches: 5. The CDR3 runs to 13 residues. The CDR3 coding sequence is TGTGCCAGCAGTTTAGGCAGGGGGGAAGGCTACACCTTC. Translated: CASSLGRGEGYTF.